The 11 T cell receptor beta chains reported below all come from one sample, sequenced in a study of T cells in localized non-small cell lung cancer. Sequencing used immunoSEQ multiplex PCR; TCRdb keeps in-frame clones, though not all of them. The sample includes 130,000 or so clones, 89% of them seen just once. Sequences were derived from peripheral blood, sampled before any cancer treatment. Every receptor here comes from a female donor at least 60 years old with stage I lung adenocarcinoma.

The chain links TRBV9 to TRBJ2-2, with 10 bases matching TRBD2. Trimming cost V 3 bases and J 2 bases; bases outside gene matches: 4. The CDR3 runs to 16 residues. Germline-derived CDR1 and CDR2 are SGDLS and YYNGEE. CDR3 loop: CASSGAGGINTGELFF. The DNA of the CDR3 is TGTGCCAGCAGCGGAGCGGGAGGGATCAACACCGGGGAGCTGTTTTTT.

The chain combines TRBV19 with TRBJ2-6, with D maybe TRBD1 (5 bases). CDR3 size: 20 residues. The V end lost 3 bases, the J end lost 1 base, and 22 bases lay between the germline ends. Germline V gives CDR1 LNHDA, CDR2 SQIVND (reference sequence). The CDR3 loop reads CASSISPGNPTWSGANVLTF. For the CDR3, the DNA is TGTGCCAGTAGTATTTCTCCAGGGAATCCTACTTGGTCTGGGGCCAACGTCCTGACTTTC.

The gene calls are TRBV28 and TRBJ2-5; a weak D match, TRBD2 (6 bases). Germline V gene lookup returns CDR1 MDHEN and CDR2 SYDVKM. Between the trimmed V and J ends, which lost 5 bases and 4 bases, there was a span of 20 bases. The CDR3 is 16 residues long. CDR3 DNA: TGTGCCAGCAGTACCCCATATTCGGGAGTGCGAGAGACCCAGTACTTC. Its translation is CASSTPYSGVRETQYF. The variable domain in full, completed from reference TRBV28 and TRBJ2-5, reads DVKVTQSSRYLVKRTGEKVFLECVQDMDHENMFWYRQDPGLGLRLIYFSYDVKMKEKGDIPEGYSVSREKKERFSLILESASTNQTSMYLCASSTPYSGVRETQYFGPGTRLLVL.

This chain joins TRBV5-1 and TRBJ2-5, with TRBD2 matching over 8 bases. CDR1 SGHRS and CDR2 YFSETQ come from the germline V gene. Losses at the gene ends were 5 bases for V and 1 base for J; bases not matched to a gene: 4. CDR3 size: 14 residues. DNA of the CDR3: TGCGCCAGCAGACCCACTAGCGGCCAAGAGACCCAGTACTTC. This translates into CASRPTSGQETQYF.

The chain joins TRBV6-1 to TRBJ2-3; D is tentatively TRBD1 or TRBD2 (5 bases each). This CDR3 is 15 amino acids long. The germline V gene has CDR1 MNHNS and CDR2 SASEGT. Deletions cut 1 base from V and 0 bases from J, with 8 bases between. The CDR3 reads CASSEGGPSTDTQYF. The CDR3, as DNA: TGTGCCAGCAGTGAAGGGGGACCAAGCACAGATACGCAGTATTTT.

J is TRBJ2-7 and V is TRBV19; 10 nucleotides agree with TRBD2. The CDR3 loop spans 15 amino acids. V was clipped by 9 bases and J by 1 base; unmatched bases: 9. The germline CDR1 and CDR2 sequences are LNHDA and SQIVND (reference sequence). CDR3 coding DNA: TGTGCCAGCAGGGCCACTAGCGGGACGTCCTACGAGCAGTACTTC. Its translation: CASRATSGTSYEQYF.

The chain employs TRBV18 and TRBJ2-7; TRBD2 matches 16 bases. The germline gives CDR1 KGHSH, CDR2 LQKENI. The CDR3 loop spans 18 amino acids. V lost 6 bases and J lost 2; bases outside the gene matches: 10. The DNA for the CDR3 is TGTGCCAGCTCCCACCTCGGGACTAGCGGGAGGGGCACCTACGAGCAGTACTTC. Amino acids: CASSHLGTSGRGTYEQYF.

This rearrangement joins TRBV30 to TRBJ2-1; TRBD2 matches at 9 bases. Germline loops: CDR1 GTSNPN, CDR2 SVGIG (reference sequence). This CDR3 is 15 amino acids long. The trim removed 3 bases at V and 6 bases at J, leaving 9 bases unmatched. The CDR3 spells CAWSEKLAGVNEQFF. As DNA, the CDR3 is TGTGCCTGGAGCGAGAAATTAGCGGGAGTCAATGAGCAGTTCTTC.

The chain has TRBV9 and TRBJ1-5; D possibly corresponds to TRBD1 (5 bases). Germline CDR1 is SGDLS and CDR2 is YYNGEE. Trimming removed 3 bases from V and 5 bases from J, with 15 bases in between. CDR3 length: 15 residues. CDR3 in amino acids: CASSASQGGDQPQHF. The DNA for the CDR3 is TGTGCCAGCAGCGCCTCTCAGGGAGGGGATCAGCCCCAGCATTTT.

V gene TRBV11-2 combines with J gene TRBJ2-3; D is uncertain. V was shortened by 2 bases and J by 1 base, with 7 bases between the two germline ends. CDR3 length: 14 amino acids. Germline CDR1 SGHAT, CDR2 FQNNGV. CDR3 in amino acids: CASSLSRRTDTQYF. The DNA for the CDR3 is TGTGCCAGCAGCTTAAGTAGGCGCACAGATACGCAGTATTTT. The complete variable domain, with remaining parts taken from reference TRBV11-2 and TRBJ2-3, reads EAGVAQSPRYKIIEKRQSVAFWCNPISGHATLYWYQQILGQGPKLLIQFQNNGVVDDSQLPKDRFSAERLKGVDSTLKIQPAKLEDSAVYLCASSLSRRTDTQYFGPGTRLTVL.

This chain uses TRBV6-1 with TRBJ1-2; D might be TRBD1 (6 bases). The CDR3 contains 13 residues. The germline CDR1 and CDR2 sequences are MNHNS and SASEGT. The V gene lost 4 bases and the J gene lost 6 bases, with 12 bases spanning the gap. The CDR3, as DNA: TGTGCCAGCAGTGTTACAGGGAAGGATGGCTACACCTTC. Translating it yields CASSVTGKDGYTF.